A single sample is the source of the 6 T cell receptor beta chains below, sequenced in a study of blood T cell repertoires in COVID-19. Clones were read by immunoSEQ multiplex PCR, and TCRdb kept only the in-frame ones, dropping some. Of hundreds of thousands of clones in the sample, roughly 88% are singletons; the top ten hold about 2.1%. Sequenced sample: PBMCs or T cells enriched from blood (not recorded which). The receptors derive from a woman aged 45-60 years who had recovered from COVID-19.

This chain connects TRBV9 to TRBJ2-5; 10 nucleotides line up with TRBD2. V lost 4 bases, J lost 2 bases, and 8 bases stayed unmatched. The CDR3 is 16 residues long. Germline assignment: CDR1 SGDLS and CDR2 YYNGEE. The CDR3 nucleotides read TGTGCCAGCAGCACACACCCAGCGGGGGGGCAAGAGACCCAGTACTTC. Amino acid sequence: CASSTHPAGGQETQYF.

The chain carries TRBV4-3 and TRBJ1-1; 7 bases are shared with TRBD1. Germline-derived CDR1 and CDR2 are LGHNA and YSLEER. This CDR3 has 17 amino acids. V lost 0 bases to trimming and J lost 0 bases; unmatched junction nucleotides: 7. The CDR3 protein is CASSQDPRDSMNTEAFF. The CDR3 DNA sequence: TGCGCCAGCAGCCAAGATCCCAGGGACAGCATGAACACTGAAGCTTTCTTT.

This rearrangement joins TRBV4-1 to TRBJ1-2, with a tentative D call TRBD1 (5 bases). The CDR3 totals 14 residues. Looked up from germline, CDR1 is MGHRA and CDR2 is YSYEKL. Trimming took off 1 base at V and 7 bases at J, with 13 bases between the two ends. CDR3 sequence: CASSQGWRGGGYTF. The CDR3 region has the DNA TGCGCCAGCAGCCAAGGTTGGAGGGGTGGTGGCTACACCTTC.

V is TRBV7-2 and J is TRBJ2-4; 10 bases fit TRBD2. The CDR3 covers 15 residues. Per germline, CDR1 SGHTA and CDR2 FQGNSA. The V segment lost 5 bases and the J segment 1 base; nucleotides outside the gene matches: 2. The CDR3 sequence is CASSEGLAAKNIQYF. The CDR3 bases are TGTGCCAGCAGCGAGGGACTAGCGGCCAAAAACATTCAGTACTTC. Looking up the rest from reference TRBV7-2 and TRBJ2-4 gives the full variable domain: GAGVSQSPSNKVTEKGKDVELRCDPISGHTALYWYRQSLGQGLEFLIYFQGNSAPDKSGLPSDRFSAERTGGSVSTLTIQRTQQEDSAVYLCASSEGLAAKNIQYFGAGTRLSVL.

The genes are TRBV27 and TRBJ2-2, with TRBD2 as a possible D gene (5 bases). The CDR3 runs to 15 residues. Germline CDR1 and CDR2: MNHEY and SMNVEV (reference sequence). V was trimmed by 3 bases and J by 0 bases, leaving 8 bases between them. CDR3 amino acids: CASSFIGTNTGELFF. Here the CDR3 DNA reads TGTGCCAGCAGTTTTATCGGGACGAACACCGGGGAGCTGTTTTTT.

The chain uses TRBV2 and TRBJ2-1; D possibly corresponds to TRBD2 (5 bases). The CDR3 has 16 residues. CDR1 is SNHLY, CDR2 FYNNEI, per germline. Trimming removed 3 bases from V and 6 bases from J, with 18 bases in between. CDR3 amino acids: CASSELGEQVGNEQFF. As DNA, the CDR3 is TGTGCCAGCAGTGAGCTTGGGGAGCAAGTTGGCAATGAGCAGTTCTTC.